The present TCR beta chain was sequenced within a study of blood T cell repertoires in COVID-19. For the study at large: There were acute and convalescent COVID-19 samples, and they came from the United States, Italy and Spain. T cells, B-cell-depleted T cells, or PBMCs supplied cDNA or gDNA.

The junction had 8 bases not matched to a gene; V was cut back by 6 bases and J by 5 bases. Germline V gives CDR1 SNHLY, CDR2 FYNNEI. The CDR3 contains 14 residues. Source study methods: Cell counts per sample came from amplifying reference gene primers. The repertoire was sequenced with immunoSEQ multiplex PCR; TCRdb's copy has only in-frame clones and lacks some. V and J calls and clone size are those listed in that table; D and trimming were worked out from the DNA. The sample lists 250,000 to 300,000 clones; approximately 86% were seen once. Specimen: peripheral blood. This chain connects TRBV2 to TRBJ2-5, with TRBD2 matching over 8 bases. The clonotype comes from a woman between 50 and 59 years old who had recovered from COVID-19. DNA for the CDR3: TGTGCCAGCAGCTTGACGCGGGGGGAGGAGACCCAGTACTTC. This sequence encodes CASSLTRGEETQYF.